Presented here are 13 T cell receptor beta chains from one specimen sequenced in a study of PD-1 blockade in mismatch repair-deficient tumors. For these receptors, no antigen is known. TCRdb keeps only in-frame clones here, not all; method: immunoSEQ multiplex PCR. The sample gives some 9,000 clones, around nine tenths of which show up once; over 9.5% is in the top ten. The time point denotes: roughly nine-day in vitro stimulation with candidate neoantigen peptide 7. The sample was cells cultured in vitro, taken from a patient treated with pembrolizumab. These receptors originate from an adult with mismatch repair-deficient cancer.

This rearrangement joins TRBV27 to TRBJ2-5, with TRBD2 matching 13 bases. The V and J ends lost 8 bases and 5 bases, in that order; junction bases with no gene match: 8. The CDR3 length is 15 residues. In germline, CDR1 is MNHEY, CDR2 SMNVEV (reference sequence). CDR3 sequence reads: CASGGLAGRRETQYF. The CDR3 DNA is TGTGCCAGCGGGGGACTAGCGGGACGAAGGGAGACCCAGTACTTC.

V gene TRBV27 combines with J gene TRBJ2-6; no definite D call. The germline V gene encodes CDR1 MNHEY and CDR2 SMNVEV (reference sequence). The CDR3 length is 15 residues. V shed 6 bases and J shed 0 bases, with 9 bases lying between them. The CDR3 is CASRPISSGANVLTF. The CDR3 DNA follows: TGTGCCAGCAGGCCGATCAGCTCTGGGGCCAACGTCCTGACTTTC.

The CDR3 protein is CASSGHQETQYF. The CDR3, as DNA: TGTGCCAGCAGCGGTCACCAAGAGACCCAGTACTTC. This chain connects TRBV9 to TRBJ2-5; no clear D. The ends were cut back, 3 bases at V and 0 bases at J, with 3 bases in the middle. This CDR3 has 12 amino acids. CDR1 SGDLS and CDR2 YYNGEE come from the germline V gene.

The chain combines TRBV2 with TRBJ2-7; 7 bases align to TRBD2. The V gene's germline CDR1 is SNHLY and CDR2 FYNNEI. The V and J ends lost 0 bases and 7 bases, in that order; junction bases with no gene match: 3. The CDR3 is 13 amino acids. CDR3 sequence: CASSEALGGEQYF. The DNA for the CDR3 is TGTGCCAGCAGTGAAGCTCTCGGGGGGGAGCAGTACTTC.

The chain is built from TRBV29-1 and TRBJ1-4; D is undetermined. Germline-derived CDR1 and CDR2 are SQVTM and ANQGSEA. There are 13 residues in the CDR3. Between the trimmed V and J ends, which lost 4 bases and 5 bases, there was a span of 11 bases. CDR3 loop: CSVVLDPNEKLFF. As DNA, the CDR3 is TGCAGCGTTGTTCTGGACCCCAATGAAAAACTGTTTTTT.

This chain uses TRBV11-3 with TRBJ2-1; 10 bases align to TRBD2. J gave up 4 bases and V 1 base, and 7 bases lay outside the gene matches. Germline V gene sequence: CDR1 SGHNT, CDR2 YENEEA. This CDR3 spans 17 amino acids. CDR3 residues: CASSLVPTSGTYNEQFF. The CDR3 DNA reads TGTGCCAGCAGCTTAGTCCCAACTAGCGGGACTTACAATGAGCAGTTCTTC.

The genes are TRBV7-9 and TRBJ2-7; tentative D call: TRBD2 (5 bases). V lost 1 base to trimming and J lost 3 bases, with 7 bases between them. Germline V gene data show CDR1 as SEHNR and CDR2 as FQNEAQ (reference sequence). The CDR3 runs 13 residues. Here the CDR3 reads CASSLVDYYEQYF. CDR3 coding DNA: TGTGCCAGCAGCTTAGTAGACTACTACGAGCAGTACTTC.

This sequence joins TRBV28 and TRBJ2-7, with a weak D call TRBD1 (6 bases). The germline V and J ends were trimmed by 3 bases and 2 bases, with 8 bases remaining between them. The CDR3 covers 13 residues. The germline V gene encodes CDR1 MDHEN and CDR2 SYDVKM. In DNA form, the CDR3 reads TGTGCCAGCAGTTTCGGGACAACCTACGAGCAGTACTTC. This translates into CASSFGTTYEQYF.

CDR3 region: CASSLSRFRGYEQYF. The CDR3 DNA reads TGTGCCAGCAGTCTCTCAAGGTTTCGGGGTTACGAGCAGTACTTC. The chain combines TRBV6-6 with TRBJ2-7, with D perhaps matching TRBD2 (5 bases). Trimming shortened V by 5 bases and J by 4 bases, and 18 bases separated the two germline ends. The germline V gene encodes CDR1 MNHNY and CDR2 SVGAGI (reference sequence). This CDR3 region has 15 residues.

The gene calls are TRBV19 and TRBJ2-3; D remains ambiguous. The CDR3 extends over 15 amino acids. V was cut by 2 bases and J by 0 bases, with 9 bases left in between. Germline V gene lookup returns CDR1 LNHDA and CDR2 SQIVND (reference sequence). The CDR3 spells CASSIPVGSTDTQYF. The CDR3 coding sequence is TGTGCCAGTAGTATACCCGTCGGGAGCACAGATACGCAGTATTTT. Together with reference TRBV19 and TRBJ2-3, the CDR3 gives the full variable domain: DGGITQSPKYLFRKEGQNVTLSCEQNLNHDAMYWYRQDPGQGLRLIYYSQIVNDFQKGDIAEGYSVSREKKESFPLTVTSAQKNPTAFYLCASSIPVGSTDTQYFGPGTRLTVL.

The V and J genes are TRBV7-8 and TRBJ1-1, with no clear D. The V gene lost 8 bases and the J gene lost 2 bases, with 9 bases spanning the gap. Germline CDR1 SGHVS, CDR2 FQNEAQ. CDR3 size: 12 residues. CDR3 coding DNA: TGTGCCAGCGGCAGGCCCAACACTGAAGCTTTCTTT. This codes for CASGRPNTEAFF.

This clone was counted once. The V gene is TRBV4-1, the J gene TRBJ2-1, with D tentatively TRBD2 (5 bases). CDR3 length: 16 residues. Germline-derived CDR1 and CDR2 are MGHRA and YSYEKL. Trimming took off 0 bases at V and 3 bases at J, with 12 bases between the two ends. The CDR3 coding sequence is TGCGCCAGCAGCCAAGATCGAGCGGAGGTCTACAATGAGCAGTTCTTC. It encodes CASSQDRAEVYNEQFF.

This chain connects TRBV7-6 to TRBJ1-6; 10 positions match TRBD1. Per germline, CDR1 SGHVS and CDR2 FNYEAQ. The CDR3 totals 19 residues. V dropped 1 base and J dropped 3; count of bases not matched to a gene: 9. CDR3 sequence reads: CASSLGDRGILHYNSPLHF. The DNA for the CDR3 is TGTGCCAGCAGCTTAGGGGACAGGGGCATTTTACACTATAATTCACCCCTCCACTTT.